These T cell receptor beta chains were read from a single sample in a study of neoadjuvant anti-PD-1 for oral cavity cancer. Clones were sequenced by immunoSEQ multiplex PCR, and TCRdb holds only the in-frame ones, with some missing. Of some 71,000 clones in the sample, around 88% are singletons; the top ten hold 3.4%. This sample comprised PBMCs, obtained before nivolumab (anti-PD-1) treatment. The receptor source for this set is a person between 40 and 85 years old with oral cavity squamous cell carcinoma. The CDR3 runs from the conserved cysteine through the conserved F or W. The D gene is left open where the match is weak. Expanded clones get a size class; other rows say once, few or many, or leave the size out.

cdr3_length: 11
v_call: TRBV6-5
j_call: TRBJ2-7
clone_size: NA
d_call: NA
cdr3_aa: CASRSSYEQYF
cdr3_nt: TGTGCCAGCAGAAGTTCCTACGAGCAGTACTTC

cdr3_length: 13
v_call: TRBV6-4
j_call: TRBJ1-1
clone_size: NA
d_call: NA
cdr3_aa: CASSKGMTTEAFF
cdr3_nt: TGTGCCAGCAGTAAAGGGATGACCACTGAAGCTTTCTTT

cdr3_length: 14
v_call: TRBV7-6
j_call: TRBJ2-5
clone_size: NA
d_call: TRBD2
cdr3_aa: CASSFLGGVETQYF
cdr3_nt: TGTGCCAGCAGCTTTCTCGGGGGGGTGGAGACCCAGTACTTC

cdr3_length: 14
v_call: TRBV29-1
j_call: TRBJ2-1
clone_size: NA
d_call: NA
cdr3_aa: CSVGRLASYNEQFF
cdr3_nt: TGCAGCGTTGGAAGGCTGGCTAGCTACAATGAGCAGTTCTTC

cdr3_length: 14
v_call: TRBV28
j_call: TRBJ1-2
clone_size: once
d_call: NA
cdr3_aa: CATLLQGIEYGYTF
cdr3_nt: TGTGCCACCTTACTCCAGGGGATTGAATATGGCTACACCTTC

cdr3_length: 20
v_call: TRBV18
j_call: TRBJ2-3
clone_size: once
d_call: TRBD2
cdr3_aa: CASSSRTSGTPSASTDTQYF
cdr3_nt: TGTGCCAGCTCATCCCGGACTAGCGGAACCCCAAGTGCTAGCACAGATACGCAGTATTTT

cdr3_length: 9
v_call: TRBV20-1
j_call: TRBJ1-2
clone_size: NA
d_call: NA
cdr3_aa: CSAGRGYTF
cdr3_nt: TGCAGTGCTGGTCGGGGCTACACCTTC

cdr3_length: 12
v_call: TRBV30
j_call: TRBJ1-1
clone_size: NA
d_call: NA
cdr3_aa: CAWSTPGNKAFF
cdr3_nt: TGTGCCTGGAGTACTCCCGGTAATAAAGCTTTCTTT

cdr3_length: 15
v_call: TRBV5-8
j_call: TRBJ2-1
clone_size: NA
d_call: TRBD1
cdr3_aa: CASSKTGGMYNEQFF
cdr3_nt: TGTGCCAGCAGCAAAACAGGGGGCATGTACAATGAGCAGTTCTTC

cdr3_length: 11
v_call: TRBV20-1
j_call: TRBJ2-1
clone_size: NA
d_call: NA
cdr3_aa: CSQSRLAEQFF
cdr3_nt: TGCAGTCAGTCGCGGTTGGCTGAGCAGTTCTTC

cdr3_length: 15
v_call: TRBV9
j_call: TRBJ1-2
clone_size: NA
d_call: TRBD1
cdr3_aa: CASSIRTGGWHGYTF
cdr3_nt: TGTGCCAGCAGCATCCGGACAGGGGGTTGGCATGGCTACACCTTC

cdr3_length: 15
v_call: TRBV4-1
j_call: TRBJ2-1
clone_size: NA
d_call: NA
cdr3_aa: CASSQGLATYNEQFF
cdr3_nt: TGCGCCAGCAGCCAAGGTCTAGCGACCTACAATGAGCAGTTCTTC

cdr3_length: 14
v_call: TRBV4-1
j_call: TRBJ1-5
clone_size: NA
d_call: NA
cdr3_aa: CASSQDAGSQPQHF
cdr3_nt: TGCGCCAGCAGCCAAGACGCCGGGAGCCAGCCCCAGCATTTT

cdr3_length: 15
v_call: TRBV19
j_call: TRBJ1-1
clone_size: NA
d_call: NA
cdr3_aa: CASSIAPWGNTEAFF
cdr3_nt: TGTGCCAGTAGTATAGCCCCGTGGGGTAACACTGAAGCTTTCTTT

cdr3_length: 15
v_call: TRBV5-1
j_call: TRBJ2-1
clone_size: NA
d_call: TRBD2
cdr3_aa: CASSRTSGDYNEQFF
cdr3_nt: TGCGCCAGCAGCCGGACTAGCGGGGATTACAATGAGCAGTTCTTC

cdr3_length: 12
v_call: TRBV2
j_call: TRBJ2-7
clone_size: NA
d_call: NA
cdr3_aa: CASPGSLGEQYF
cdr3_nt: TGTGCCAGTCCCGGGTCGCTTGGGGAGCAGTACTTC

cdr3_length: 13
v_call: TRBV18
j_call: TRBJ2-7
clone_size: NA
d_call: NA
cdr3_aa: CASSPGLYYEQYF
cdr3_nt: TGTGCCAGCTCGCCGGGACTCTACTACGAGCAGTACTTC

cdr3_length: 18
v_call: TRBV5-1
j_call: TRBJ2-6
clone_size: NA
d_call: TRBD2
cdr3_aa: CASSLVAGASSGANVLTF
cdr3_nt: TGCGCCAGCAGCTTGGTAGCGGGGGCCTCCTCTGGGGCCAACGTCCTGACTTTC

cdr3_length: 17
v_call: TRBV19
j_call: TRBJ1-4
clone_size: NA
d_call: NA
cdr3_aa: CASSIVATTYSNEKLFF
cdr3_nt: TGTGCCAGTAGTATTGTCGCTACCACCTATTCTAATGAAAAACTGTTTTTT

cdr3_length: 15
v_call: TRBV21-1
j_call: TRBJ2-1
clone_size: once
d_call: NA
cdr3_aa: CASSKERGGHNEQFF
cdr3_nt: TGTGCCAGCAGCAAAGAAAGGGGAGGGCACAATGAGCAGTTCTTC

cdr3_length: 15
v_call: TRBV6-5
j_call: TRBJ1-6
clone_size: NA
d_call: TRBD1
cdr3_aa: CASSYQTGVWSPLHF
cdr3_nt: TGTGCCAGCAGTTACCAGACAGGGGTATGGTCACCCCTCCACTTT

cdr3_length: 15
v_call: TRBV19
j_call: TRBJ1-1
clone_size: once
d_call: TRBD1
cdr3_aa: CASSSWGTGGAEAFF
cdr3_nt: TGTGCCAGTAGTTCCTGGGGCACAGGGGGCGCTGAAGCTTTCTTT

cdr3_length: 16
v_call: TRBV7-6
j_call: TRBJ1-1
clone_size: NA
d_call: TRBD1
cdr3_aa: CASRAGGEGLDTEAFF
cdr3_nt: TGTGCCAGCAGAGCAGGGGGCGAGGGTCTTGACACTGAAGCTTTCTTT

cdr3_length: 14
v_call: TRBV28
j_call: TRBJ1-1
clone_size: once
d_call: TRBD1
cdr3_aa: CASSYPGGNTEAFF
cdr3_nt: TGTGCCAGCAGTTATCCAGGGGGGAACACTGAAGCTTTCTTT

cdr3_length: 13
v_call: TRBV7-9
j_call: TRBJ1-2
clone_size: NA
d_call: TRBD1
cdr3_aa: CASSLRTGAGYTF
cdr3_nt: TGTGCCAGCAGCTTACGGACAGGGGCAGGCTACACCTTC

cdr3_length: 11
v_call: TRBV2
j_call: TRBJ2-7
clone_size: few
d_call: TRBD2
cdr3_aa: CASKRDGEQYF
cdr3_nt: TGTGCCAGCAAGCGGGACGGCGAGCAGTACTTC

cdr3_length: 13
v_call: TRBV7-2
j_call: TRBJ1-1
clone_size: NA
d_call: NA
cdr3_aa: CASSLVERGPAFF
cdr3_nt: TGTGCCAGCAGCTTAGTTGAGAGGGGTCCAGCTTTCTTT